The clone carrying this T cell receptor beta chain was observed a few times. The data are from a study of T-cell reconstitution after alpha-beta-depleted transplantation in children. For TCRbeta, the library was prepared with unique molecular identifiers. MiXCR, applied by TCRdb to the PCR reads, yields one record per CDR3 protein. The data show approximately 350,000 distinct CDR3 sequences, more than 10% seen once. This CDR3 spans 12 amino acids. The V gene end was trimmed by 1 base and the J gene end by 10 bases; junction bases not matched to a gene: 1. Germline V gives CDR1 SGHAT, CDR2 FQNNGV. This material consisted of PBMCs, taken from the stem cell graft. The rearrangement links TRBV11-2 to TRBJ2-1, with 7 bases lining up with TRBD2. This TCR was sampled from a human donor who donated a stem cell graft to a child with Fanconi anemia. The CDR3, as DNA: TGTGCCAGCAGCTTAGTGGGACTAGAGCAGTTCTTC. Translating it yields CASSLVGLEQFF.